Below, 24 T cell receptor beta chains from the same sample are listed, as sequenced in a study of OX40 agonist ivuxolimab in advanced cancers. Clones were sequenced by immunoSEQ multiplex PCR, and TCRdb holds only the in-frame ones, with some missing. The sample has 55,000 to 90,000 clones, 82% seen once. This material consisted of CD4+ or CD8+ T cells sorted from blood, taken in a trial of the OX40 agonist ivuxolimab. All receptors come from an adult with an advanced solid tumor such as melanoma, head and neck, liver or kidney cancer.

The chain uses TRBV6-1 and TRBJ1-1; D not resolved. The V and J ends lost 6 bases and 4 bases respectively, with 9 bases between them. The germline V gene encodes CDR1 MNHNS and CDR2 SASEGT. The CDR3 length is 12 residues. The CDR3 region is CASSRPGTEAFF. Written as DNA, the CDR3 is TGTGCCAGCAGCCGCCCCGGCACTGAAGCTTTCTTT.

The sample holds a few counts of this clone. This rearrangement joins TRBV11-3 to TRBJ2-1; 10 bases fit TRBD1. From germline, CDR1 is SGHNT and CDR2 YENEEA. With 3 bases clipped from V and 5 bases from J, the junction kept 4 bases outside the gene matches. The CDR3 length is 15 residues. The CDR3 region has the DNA TGTGCCAGCAGCTTTGGGACAGGGGAACACAATGAGCAGTTCTTC. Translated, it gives CASSFGTGEHNEQFF.

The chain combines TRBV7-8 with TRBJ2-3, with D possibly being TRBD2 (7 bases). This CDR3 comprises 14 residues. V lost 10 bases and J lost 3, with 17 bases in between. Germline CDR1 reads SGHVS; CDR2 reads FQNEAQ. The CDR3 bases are TGTGCCACTGGAAGGGGGGGGCGTACAGATACGCAGTATTTT. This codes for CATGRGGRTDTQYF.

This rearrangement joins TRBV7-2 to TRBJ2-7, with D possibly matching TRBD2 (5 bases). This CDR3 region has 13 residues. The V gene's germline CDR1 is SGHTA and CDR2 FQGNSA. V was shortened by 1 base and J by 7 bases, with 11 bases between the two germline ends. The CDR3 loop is CASSLVGEWEQYF. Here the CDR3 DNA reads TGTGCCAGCAGCTTAGTGGGAGAGTGGGAGCAGTACTTC.

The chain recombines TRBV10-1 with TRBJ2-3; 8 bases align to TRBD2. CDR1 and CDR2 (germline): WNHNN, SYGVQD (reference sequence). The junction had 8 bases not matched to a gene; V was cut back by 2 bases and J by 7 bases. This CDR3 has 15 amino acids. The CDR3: CASSERGGIGNTQYF. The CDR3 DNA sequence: TGCGCCAGCAGTGAGCGGGGGGGAATCGGGAATACGCAGTATTTT.

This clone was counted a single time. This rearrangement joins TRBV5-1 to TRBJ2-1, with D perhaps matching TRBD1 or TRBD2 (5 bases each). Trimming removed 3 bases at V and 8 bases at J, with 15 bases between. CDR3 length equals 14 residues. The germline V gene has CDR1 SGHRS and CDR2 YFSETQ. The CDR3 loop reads CASSWGPSSDEQFF. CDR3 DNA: TGCGCCAGCAGCTGGGGACCTTCCTCGGATGAGCAGTTCTTC.

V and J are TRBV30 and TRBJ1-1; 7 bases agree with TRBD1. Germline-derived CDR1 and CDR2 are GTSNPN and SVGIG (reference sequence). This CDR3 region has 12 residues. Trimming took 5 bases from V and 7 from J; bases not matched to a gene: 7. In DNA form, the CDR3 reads TGTGCCTGGCGACAGGGCCGAGTTGAAGCTTTCTTT. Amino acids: CAWRQGRVEAFF. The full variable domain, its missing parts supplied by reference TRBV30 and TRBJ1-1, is SQTIHQWPATLVQPVGSPLSLECTVEGTSNPNLYWYRQAAGRGLQLLFYSVGIGQISSEVPQNLSASRPQDRQFILSSKKLLLSDSGFYLCAWRQGRVEAFFGQGTRLTVV.

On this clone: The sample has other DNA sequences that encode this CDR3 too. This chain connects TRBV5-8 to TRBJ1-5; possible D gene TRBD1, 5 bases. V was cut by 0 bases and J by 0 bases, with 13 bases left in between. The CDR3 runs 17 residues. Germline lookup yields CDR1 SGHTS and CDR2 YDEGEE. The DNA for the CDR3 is TGTGCCAGCAGCTTGGGGGTGGGGCAACTTAGCAATCAGCCCCAGCATTTT. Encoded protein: CASSLGVGQLSNQPQHF.

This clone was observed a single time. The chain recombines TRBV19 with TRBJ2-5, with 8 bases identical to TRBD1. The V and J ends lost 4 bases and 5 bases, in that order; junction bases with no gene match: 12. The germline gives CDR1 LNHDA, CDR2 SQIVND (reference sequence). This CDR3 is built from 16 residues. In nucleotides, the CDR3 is TGTGCCAGTAGTAGAGACAGGGGCCAGGTGCGGGAGACCCAGTACTTC. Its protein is CASSRDRGQVRETQYF.

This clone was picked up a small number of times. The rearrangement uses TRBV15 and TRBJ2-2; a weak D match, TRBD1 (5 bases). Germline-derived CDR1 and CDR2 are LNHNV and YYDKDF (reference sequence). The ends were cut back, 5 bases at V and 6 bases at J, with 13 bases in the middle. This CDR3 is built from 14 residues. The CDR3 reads CATSASRVAGELFF. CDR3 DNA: TGTGCCACCAGCGCTTCCAGGGTAGCCGGGGAGCTGTTTTTT.

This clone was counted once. The CDR3 coding sequence is TGTGCCAGCAGTTTGTCCGCCAGGCCTAATTCACCCCTCCACTTT. It specifies CASSLSARPNSPLHF. The chain links TRBV27 to TRBJ1-6; D gene unclear. Germline assignment: CDR1 MNHEY and CDR2 SMNVEV (reference sequence). V was clipped by 3 bases and J by 6 bases, with 12 bases between them. This CDR3 is built from 15 residues.

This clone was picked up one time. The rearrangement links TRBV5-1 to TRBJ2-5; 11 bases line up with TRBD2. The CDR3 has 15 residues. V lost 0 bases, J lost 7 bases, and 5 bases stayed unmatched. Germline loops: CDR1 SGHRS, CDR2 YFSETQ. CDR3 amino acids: CASSLGLAGYGTQYF. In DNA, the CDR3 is TGCGCCAGCAGCTTGGGACTAGCGGGATATGGGACCCAGTACTTC. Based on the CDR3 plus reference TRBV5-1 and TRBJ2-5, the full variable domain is KAGVTQTPRYLIKTRGQQVTLSCSPISGHRSVSWYQQTPGQGLQFLFEYFSETQRNKGNFPGRFSGRQFSNSRSEMNVSTLELGDSALYLCASSLGLAGYGTQYFGPGTRLLVL.

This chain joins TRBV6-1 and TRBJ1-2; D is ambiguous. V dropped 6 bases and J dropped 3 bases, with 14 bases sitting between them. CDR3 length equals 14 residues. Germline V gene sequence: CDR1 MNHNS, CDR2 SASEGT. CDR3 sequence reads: CASRSVKGDYGYTF. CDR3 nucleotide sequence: TGTGCCAGCAGGTCCGTAAAGGGAGACTATGGCTACACCTTC.

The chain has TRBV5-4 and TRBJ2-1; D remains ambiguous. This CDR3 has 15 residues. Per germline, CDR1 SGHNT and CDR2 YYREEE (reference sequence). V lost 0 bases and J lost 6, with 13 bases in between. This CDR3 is CASSLAGSQFNEQFF. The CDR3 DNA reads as TGTGCCAGCAGCTTGGCCGGTAGTCAGTTCAATGAGCAGTTCTTC.

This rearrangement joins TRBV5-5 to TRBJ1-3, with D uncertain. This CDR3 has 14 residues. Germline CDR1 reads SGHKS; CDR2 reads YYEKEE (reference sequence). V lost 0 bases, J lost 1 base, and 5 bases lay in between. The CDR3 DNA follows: TGTGCCAGCAGCTTGGCCGCGTCTGGAAACACCATATATTTT. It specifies CASSLAASGNTIYF.

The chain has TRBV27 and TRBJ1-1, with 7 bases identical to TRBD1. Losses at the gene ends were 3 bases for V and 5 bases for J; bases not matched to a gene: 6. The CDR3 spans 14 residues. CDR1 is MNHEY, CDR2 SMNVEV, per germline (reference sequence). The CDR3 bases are TGTGCCAGCAGTTTCATACAGGGGAGAACTGAAGCTTTCTTT. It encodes CASSFIQGRTEAFF.

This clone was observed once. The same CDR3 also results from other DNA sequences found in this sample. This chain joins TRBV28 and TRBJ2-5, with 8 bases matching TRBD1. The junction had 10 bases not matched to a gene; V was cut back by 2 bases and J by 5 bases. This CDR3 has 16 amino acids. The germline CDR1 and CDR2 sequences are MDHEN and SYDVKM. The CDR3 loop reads CASSLAGTGGEETQYF. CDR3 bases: TGTGCCAGCAGTTTAGCCGGGACAGGAGGGGAGGAGACCCAGTACTTC.

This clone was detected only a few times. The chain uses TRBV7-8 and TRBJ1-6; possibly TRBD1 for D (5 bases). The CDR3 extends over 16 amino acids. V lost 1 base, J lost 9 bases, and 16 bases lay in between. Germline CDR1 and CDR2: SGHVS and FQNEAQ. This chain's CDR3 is CASSLGGQGRSSPLHF. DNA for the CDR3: TGTGCCAGCAGCTTAGGTGGGCAGGGTCGAAGTTCACCCCTCCACTTT.

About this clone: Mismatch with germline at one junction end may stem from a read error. In DNA form, the CDR3 reads TGCGCCAGCAGCTTGGCCTCCAACAATGAGCAGTTCTTC. This sequence encodes CASSLASNNEQFF. J is TRBJ2-1 and V is TRBV5-1, with unresolved D. There are 13 residues in the CDR3. Germline CDR1 reads SGHRS; CDR2 reads YFSETQ.

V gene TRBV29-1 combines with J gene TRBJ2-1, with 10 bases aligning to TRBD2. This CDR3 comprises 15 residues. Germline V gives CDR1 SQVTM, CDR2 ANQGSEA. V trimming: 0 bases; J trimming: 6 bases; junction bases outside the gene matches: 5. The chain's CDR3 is CSVEDRASGSNEQFF. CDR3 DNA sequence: TGCAGCGTTGAAGATCGGGCTAGCGGGAGCAATGAGCAGTTCTTC.

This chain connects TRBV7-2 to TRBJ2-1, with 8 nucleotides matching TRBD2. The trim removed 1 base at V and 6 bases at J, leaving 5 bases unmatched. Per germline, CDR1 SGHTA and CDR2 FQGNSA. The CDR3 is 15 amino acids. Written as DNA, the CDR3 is TGTGCCAGCAGCTTAGGTGGCGGGAGGCCCAATGAGCAGTTCTTC. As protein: CASSLGGGRPNEQFF.

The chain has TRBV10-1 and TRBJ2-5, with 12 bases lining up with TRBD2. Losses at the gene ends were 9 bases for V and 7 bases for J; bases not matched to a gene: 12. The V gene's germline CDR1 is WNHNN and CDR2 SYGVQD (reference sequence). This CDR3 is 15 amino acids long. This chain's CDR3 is CASCLAGGIVGTQYF. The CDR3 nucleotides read TGCGCCAGTTGCCTAGCGGGGGGGATCGTAGGGACCCAGTACTTC.

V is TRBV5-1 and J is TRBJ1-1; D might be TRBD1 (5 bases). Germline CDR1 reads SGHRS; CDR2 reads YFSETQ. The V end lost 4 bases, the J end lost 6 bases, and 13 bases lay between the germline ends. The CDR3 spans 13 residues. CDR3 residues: CASSRQGFPEAFF. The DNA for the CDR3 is TGCGCCAGCAGCCGCCAGGGTTTTCCTGAAGCTTTCTTT.

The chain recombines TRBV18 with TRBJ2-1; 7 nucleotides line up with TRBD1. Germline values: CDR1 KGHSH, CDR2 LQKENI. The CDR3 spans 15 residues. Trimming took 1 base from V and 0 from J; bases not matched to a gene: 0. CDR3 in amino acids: CASSPRDSSYNEQFF. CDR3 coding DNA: TGTGCCAGCTCACCACGGGACAGCTCCTACAATGAGCAGTTCTTC.